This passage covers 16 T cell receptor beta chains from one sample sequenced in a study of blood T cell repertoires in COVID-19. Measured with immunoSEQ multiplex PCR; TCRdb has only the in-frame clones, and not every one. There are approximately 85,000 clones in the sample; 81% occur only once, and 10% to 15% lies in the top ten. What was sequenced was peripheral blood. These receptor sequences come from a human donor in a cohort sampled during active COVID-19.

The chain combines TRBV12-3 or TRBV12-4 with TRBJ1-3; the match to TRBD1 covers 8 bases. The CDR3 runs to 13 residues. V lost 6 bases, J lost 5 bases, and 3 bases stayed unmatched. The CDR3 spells CASRTGGRNTIYF. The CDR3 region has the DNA TGTGCCAGCAGAACAGGGGGAAGAAACACCATATATTTT.

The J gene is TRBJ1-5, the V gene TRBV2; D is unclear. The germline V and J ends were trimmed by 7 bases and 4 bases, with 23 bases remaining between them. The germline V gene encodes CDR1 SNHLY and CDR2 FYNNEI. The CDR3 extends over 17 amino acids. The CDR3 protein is CASTQIRLGGDNQPQHF. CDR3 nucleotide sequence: TGTGCCAGCACCCAAATCCGCTTGGGCGGGGATAATCAGCCCCAGCATTTT. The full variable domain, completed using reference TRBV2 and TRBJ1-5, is EPEVTQTPSHQVTQMGQEVILRCVPISNHLYFYWYRQILGQKVEFLVSFYNNEISEKSEIFDDQFSVERPDGSNFTLKIRSTKLEDSAMYFCASTQIRLGGDNQPQHFGDGTRLSIL.

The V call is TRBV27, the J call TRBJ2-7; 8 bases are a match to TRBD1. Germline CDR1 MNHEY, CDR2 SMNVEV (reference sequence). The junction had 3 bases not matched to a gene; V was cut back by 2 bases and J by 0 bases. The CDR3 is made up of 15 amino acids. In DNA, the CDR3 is TGTGCCAGCAGTTTAAAGGGGACAGGCTCCTACGAGCAGTACTTC. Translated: CASSLKGTGSYEQYF.

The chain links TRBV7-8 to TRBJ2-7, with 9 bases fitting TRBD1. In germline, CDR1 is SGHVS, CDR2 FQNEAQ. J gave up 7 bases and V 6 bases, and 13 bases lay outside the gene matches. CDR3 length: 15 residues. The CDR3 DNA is TGTGCCAGCAGTCCCGGGACAGGGCTCTTTTATGAGCAGTACTTC. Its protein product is CASSPGTGLFYEQYF.

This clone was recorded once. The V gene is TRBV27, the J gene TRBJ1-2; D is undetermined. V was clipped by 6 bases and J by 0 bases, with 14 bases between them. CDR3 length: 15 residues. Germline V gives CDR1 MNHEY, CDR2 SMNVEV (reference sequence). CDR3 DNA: TGTGCCAGCAGCAGTCTCAGCGGAGCTAACTATGGCTACACCTTC. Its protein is CASSSLSGANYGYTF.

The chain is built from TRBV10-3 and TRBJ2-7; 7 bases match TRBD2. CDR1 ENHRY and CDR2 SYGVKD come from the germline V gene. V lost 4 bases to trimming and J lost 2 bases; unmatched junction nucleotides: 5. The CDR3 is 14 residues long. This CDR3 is CAISAGTTTYEQYF. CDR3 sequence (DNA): TGTGCCATCAGTGCCGGGACTACAACCTACGAGCAGTACTTC.

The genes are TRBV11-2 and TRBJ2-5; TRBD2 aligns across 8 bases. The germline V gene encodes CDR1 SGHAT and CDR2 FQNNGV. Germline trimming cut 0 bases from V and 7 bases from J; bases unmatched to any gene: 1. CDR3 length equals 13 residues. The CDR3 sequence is CASSLEAGGTQYF. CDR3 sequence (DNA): TGTGCCAGCAGCTTAGAGGCGGGGGGGACCCAGTACTTC.

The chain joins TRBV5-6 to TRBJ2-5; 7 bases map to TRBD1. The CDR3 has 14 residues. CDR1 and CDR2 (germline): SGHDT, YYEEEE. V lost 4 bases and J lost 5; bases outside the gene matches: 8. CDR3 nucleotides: TGTGCCAGCAGCACGCGGACAGGTTTCGAGACCCAGTACTTC. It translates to CASSTRTGFETQYF.

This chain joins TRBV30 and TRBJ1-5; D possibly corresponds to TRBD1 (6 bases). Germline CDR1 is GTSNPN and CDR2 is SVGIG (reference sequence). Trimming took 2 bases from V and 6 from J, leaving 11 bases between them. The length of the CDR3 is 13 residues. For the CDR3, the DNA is TGTGCCTGGAGTTCTGGGGGCCGTCAGCCCCAGCATTTT. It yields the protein CAWSSGGRQPQHF.

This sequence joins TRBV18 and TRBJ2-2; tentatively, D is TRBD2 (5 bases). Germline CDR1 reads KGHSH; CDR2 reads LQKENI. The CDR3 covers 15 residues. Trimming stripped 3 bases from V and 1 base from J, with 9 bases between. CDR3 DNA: TGTGCCAGCTCACCCGGACTCCTGAACACCGGGGAGCTGTTTTTT. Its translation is CASSPGLLNTGELFF.

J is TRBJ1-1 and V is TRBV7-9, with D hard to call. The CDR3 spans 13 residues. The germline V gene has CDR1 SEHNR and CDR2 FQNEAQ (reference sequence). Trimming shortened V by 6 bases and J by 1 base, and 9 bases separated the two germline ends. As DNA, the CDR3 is TGTGCCAGCAGTTTCGACTCGAACACTGAAGCTTTCTTT. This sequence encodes CASSFDSNTEAFF.

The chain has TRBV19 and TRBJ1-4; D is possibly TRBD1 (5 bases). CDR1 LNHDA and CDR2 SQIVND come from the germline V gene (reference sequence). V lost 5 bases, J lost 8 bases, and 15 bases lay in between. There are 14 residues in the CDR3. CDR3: CASSVGTREEKLFF. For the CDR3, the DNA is TGTGCCAGTAGTGTCGGGACCCGGGAGGAAAAACTGTTTTTT.

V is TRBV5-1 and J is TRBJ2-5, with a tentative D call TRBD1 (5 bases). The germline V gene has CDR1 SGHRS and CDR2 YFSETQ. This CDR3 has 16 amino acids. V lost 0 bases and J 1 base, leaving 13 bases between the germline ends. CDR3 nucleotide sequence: TGCGCCAGCAGCTTGGGAGACAGCTCAATCCAAGAGACCCAGTACTTC. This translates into CASSLGDSSIQETQYF.

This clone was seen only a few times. The CDR3 nucleotides are TGTGCCACCAGTGCCCGGGACTTCTACGAGCAGTACTTC. Residues: CATSARDFYEQYF. The rearrangement links TRBV24-1 to TRBJ2-7; D is perhaps TRBD2 (6 bases). The CDR3 is made up of 13 amino acids. The ends were cut back, 5 bases at V and 3 bases at J, with 10 bases in the middle. Germline V CDR1 and CDR2: KGHDR, SFDVKD.

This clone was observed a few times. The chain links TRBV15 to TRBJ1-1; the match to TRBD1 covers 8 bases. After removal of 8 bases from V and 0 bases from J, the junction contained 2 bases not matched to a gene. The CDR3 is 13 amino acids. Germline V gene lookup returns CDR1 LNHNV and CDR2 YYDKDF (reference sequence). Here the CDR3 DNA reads TGTGCCACCCGGACAGGGATGAACACTGAAGCTTTCTTT. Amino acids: CATRTGMNTEAFF.

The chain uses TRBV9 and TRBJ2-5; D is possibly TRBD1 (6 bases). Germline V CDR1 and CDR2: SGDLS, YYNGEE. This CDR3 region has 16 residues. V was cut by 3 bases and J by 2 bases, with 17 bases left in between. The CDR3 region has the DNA TGTGCCAGCAGCGCCCAGGGGTTAGGTGCTCAAGAGACCCAGTACTTC. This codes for CASSAQGLGAQETQYF.